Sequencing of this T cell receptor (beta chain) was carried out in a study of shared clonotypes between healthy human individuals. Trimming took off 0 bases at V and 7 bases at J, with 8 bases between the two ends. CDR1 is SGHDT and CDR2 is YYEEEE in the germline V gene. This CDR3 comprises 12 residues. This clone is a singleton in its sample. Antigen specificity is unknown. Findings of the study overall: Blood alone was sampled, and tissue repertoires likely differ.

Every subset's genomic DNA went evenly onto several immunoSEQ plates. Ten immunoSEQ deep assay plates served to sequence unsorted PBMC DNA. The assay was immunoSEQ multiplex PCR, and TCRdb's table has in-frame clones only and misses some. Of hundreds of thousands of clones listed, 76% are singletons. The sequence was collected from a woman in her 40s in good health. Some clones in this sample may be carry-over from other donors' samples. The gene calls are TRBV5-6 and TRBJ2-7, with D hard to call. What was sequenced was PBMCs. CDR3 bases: TGTGCCAGCAGCTTGGGGGCGCGGGAGCAGTACTTC. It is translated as CASSLGAREQYF.